A single sample gave rise to the 30 T cell receptor beta chains below, sequenced in a study of CD8+ T cells in alopecia areata (dated by TCRdb to the late 2010s). The method was the immunoSEQ multiplex PCR assay. To provide template for TCR sequencing, every sample had RNA extracted and reverse transcribed into cDNA. What TCRdb holds here is the immuneACCESS table cut down to in-frame rearrangements. Part of the clones is not present; checked against another copy, under half of the missing clones reflect an unresolved V gene, and the others are unexplained. The sample contains some 95,000 clones, 35% to 45% of them found a single time. The ten top clones hold under 0.9% of the sample. Sequencing was carried out using CD4+ T cells sorted from blood. The receptors come from a human donor with alopecia areata.

This clone has only a few counts. An end of the junction differs from the germline gene, which may be a read error. The J gene is TRBJ1-2, the V gene TRBV28; 8 bases line up with TRBD1. This CDR3 is built from 14 residues. The germline CDR1 and CDR2 sequences are MDHEN and SYDVKM. The CDR3 here is CATSWTGTFYGYTF. The CDR3 DNA reads as TGTGCCACCAGTTGGACAGGGACTTTCTATGGCTACACCTTC.

A word on this clone: The same CDR3 can be traced to other DNA sequences in this sample. V is TRBV29-1 and J is TRBJ1-1, with D perhaps matching TRBD1 (5 bases). Germline V gives CDR1 SQVTM, CDR2 ANQGSEA. The CDR3 is 13 amino acids. V lost 4 bases and J 0 bases, leaving 9 bases between the germline ends. The CDR3 spells CSVAGLMNTEAFF. The CDR3 DNA reads as TGCAGCGTTGCGGGACTTATGAACACTGAAGCTTTCTTT. Filled out from reference TRBV29-1 and TRBJ1-1, the complete variable domain reads SAVISQKPSRDICQRGTSLTIQCQVDSQVTMMFWYRQQPGQSLTLIATANQGSEATYESGFVIDKFPISRPNLTFSTLTVSNMSPEDSSIYLCSVAGLMNTEAFFGQGTRLTVV.

The rearrangement joins TRBV28 to TRBJ1-5; TRBD1 is a possible D gene (5 bases). In germline, CDR1 is MDHEN, CDR2 SYDVKM. Trimming shortened V by 5 bases and J by 0 bases, and 11 bases separated the two germline ends. This CDR3 spans 15 amino acids. In DNA form, the CDR3 reads TGTGCCAGCAGTCCAGGGACTTATAGCAATCAGCCCCAGCATTTT. It specifies CASSPGTYSNQPQHF.

This sequence joins TRBV25-1 and TRBJ1-6; tentatively, D is TRBD1 (6 bases). Germline V gene lookup returns CDR1 MGHDK and CDR2 SYGVNS. The CDR3 runs 17 residues. Deletions cut 1 base from V and 0 bases from J, with 10 bases between. The CDR3 region has the DNA TGTGCCAGCAGTGAATTTACAGGGAGCTCCTATAATTCACCCCTCCACTTT. It specifies CASSEFTGSSYNSPLHF.

The V gene is TRBV29-1, the J gene TRBJ2-3; D may be TRBD2 (7 bases). The CDR3 runs to 13 residues. V was cut by 6 bases and J by 2 bases, with 12 bases left in between. Germline CDR1 SQVTM, CDR2 ANQGSEA. The chain's CDR3 is CSVGGGFTDTQYF. As DNA, the CDR3 is TGCAGCGTAGGGGGGGGATTCACAGATACGCAGTATTTT.

The rearrangement joins TRBV29-1 to TRBJ2-7, with TRBD2 as a possible D gene (7 bases). The CDR3 sequence is 13 residues long. V was pared by 7 bases and J by 3 bases, with 16 bases between. In germline, CDR1 is SQVTM, CDR2 ANQGSEA. CDR3 bases: TGCAGCGCCGGGGGCGGGAGAGACTACGAGCAGTACTTC. Amino acids: CSAGGGRDYEQYF.

This clone was observed a handful of times. The sample carries other DNA sequences with the same CDR3. The rearrangement links TRBV30 to TRBJ2-7, with D perhaps matching TRBD2 (6 bases). Germline V gene data show CDR1 as GTSNPN and CDR2 as SVGIG (reference sequence). This CDR3 comprises 11 residues. V gave up 0 bases and J gave up 7 bases, with 7 bases separating them. CDR3 amino acids: CAWSVGGEQYF. DNA of the CDR3: TGTGCCTGGAGTGTGGGGGGTGAGCAGTACTTC.

The CDR3 sequence is CASDGGALGTQYF. In nucleotides, the CDR3 is TGTGCCAGTGACGGGGGGGCTCTGGGGACCCAGTACTTC. This chain connects TRBV6-6 to TRBJ2-5; 8 nucleotides match TRBD2. Losses at the gene ends were 9 bases for V and 7 bases for J; bases not matched to a gene: 10. This CDR3 is built from 13 residues. CDR1 is MNHNY and CDR2 is SVGAGI in the germline V gene (reference sequence).

The chain recombines TRBV29-1 with TRBJ1-1, with a weak D call TRBD1 (5 bases). CDR1 is SQVTM and CDR2 is ANQGSEA in the germline V gene. The length of the CDR3 is 13 residues. V lost 7 bases and J lost 3, with 15 bases in between. The CDR3 loop reads CSGGRAGYTEAFF. CDR3 DNA: TGCAGCGGGGGGAGGGCAGGATACACTGAAGCTTTCTTT.

There are a few counts of this clone. The chain joins TRBV2 to TRBJ2-5; D not certain. The CDR3 is 13 amino acids. Germline-derived CDR1 and CDR2 are SNHLY and FYNNEI. Trimming removed 5 bases from V and 5 bases from J, with 12 bases in between. The CDR3: CASSRNMRETQYF. CDR3 nucleotides: TGTGCCAGCAGTAGGAATATGAGGGAGACCCAGTACTTC.

The chain uses TRBV5-4 and TRBJ2-5, with TRBD1 matching 7 bases. The V and J ends lost 0 bases and 0 bases, in that order; junction bases with no gene match: 2. This CDR3 contains 15 residues. The germline CDR1 and CDR2 sequences are SGHNT and YYREEE (reference sequence). The CDR3 protein is CASSLATGHQETQYF. The CDR3 coding sequence is TGTGCCAGCAGCTTGGCGACAGGGCACCAAGAGACCCAGTACTTC.

The chain recombines TRBV29-1 with TRBJ2-5, with no clear D. V was clipped by 2 bases and J by 1 base, with 14 bases between them. This CDR3 contains 15 residues. CDR1 and CDR2 from the germline V gene are SQVTM and ANQGSEA. The CDR3 coding sequence is TGCAGCGTTGAAAAGGATACGTGGAGCCAAGAGACCCAGTACTTC. It translates to CSVEKDTWSQETQYF.

The chain is built from TRBV28 and TRBJ1-1, with D tentatively TRBD1 (6 bases). The CDR3 is made up of 11 amino acids. Germline values: CDR1 MDHEN, CDR2 SYDVKM. Trimming took 6 bases from V and 10 from J, leaving 12 bases between them. The CDR3 nucleotides read TGTGCCAGCAGCCTCGGCAGGGGAGCTTTCTTT. Protein product: CASSLGRGAFF.

This clone was picked up a small number of times. The gene calls are TRBV2 and TRBJ2-2, with D maybe TRBD1 (5 bases). Trimming left V 7 bases short and J 4 bases short, with 16 bases between. The CDR3 is 15 residues long. Germline values: CDR1 SNHLY, CDR2 FYNNEI. The CDR3 DNA reads TGTGCCAGCACGCGGCAGGGCCCCGGCACCGGGGAGCTGTTTTTT. It encodes CASTRQGPGTGELFF. Combining the CDR3 with reference TRBV2 and TRBJ2-2 gives the whole variable domain EPEVTQTPSHQVTQMGQEVILRCVPISNHLYFYWYRQILGQKVEFLVSFYNNEISEKSEIFDDQFSVERPDGSNFTLKIRSTKLEDSAMYFCASTRQGPGTGELFFGEGSRLTVL.

V and J are TRBV29-1 and TRBJ2-1; 10 nucleotides line up with TRBD2. The germline V gene encodes CDR1 SQVTM and CDR2 ANQGSEA. The CDR3 consists of 15 residues. Trimming removed 3 bases from V and 5 bases from J; junction bases left unmatched: 7. CDR3 amino acids: CSVEERGGIHNEQFF. Written as DNA, the CDR3 is TGCAGCGTTGAGGAGCGGGGGGGTATCCACAATGAGCAGTTCTTC.

This clone has just a few counts. The chain links TRBV7-3 to TRBJ2-3; 9 bases agree with TRBD2. V dropped 8 bases and J dropped 6; count of bases not matched to a gene: 6. This CDR3 spans 13 amino acids. Germline V gene data show CDR1 as SGHTA and CDR2 as FQGTGA. The CDR3, as DNA: TGTGCCAGCTCGCGGGGGGGCCAGGATACGCAGTATTTT. Translating gives CASSRGGQDTQYF.

This chain uses TRBV29-1 with TRBJ1-2; no clear D. The CDR3 runs 12 residues. CDR1 and CDR2 (germline): SQVTM, ANQGSEA. V was trimmed by 7 bases and J by 0 bases, leaving 9 bases between them. The CDR3 nucleotides read TGCAGCGCTAAGACATCTAACTATGGCTACACCTTC. Its protein product is CSAKTSNYGYTF.

This chain joins TRBV6-5 and TRBJ2-7, with a tentative D call TRBD2 (5 bases). The germline V gene has CDR1 MNHEY and CDR2 SVGAGI. CDR3 length: 15 residues. V gave up 0 bases and J gave up 2 bases, with 11 bases separating them. The CDR3 protein is CASSYSSASPYEQYF. The CDR3 DNA follows: TGTGCCAGCAGTTACTCGTCGGCTAGCCCCTACGAGCAGTACTTC.

Only one count was recorded for this clone. The CDR3 loop is CAWSQDRVHTIYF. DNA of the CDR3: TGTGCCTGGAGCCAGGACAGGGTGCACACCATATATTTT. The chain couples TRBV30 to TRBJ1-3; 8 nucleotides align to TRBD1. The CDR3 spans 13 residues. Germline loops: CDR1 GTSNPN, CDR2 SVGIG (reference sequence). Trimming removed 3 bases from V and 8 bases from J; junction bases left unmatched: 6.

This chain joins TRBV30 and TRBJ1-1; TRBD1 might be the D (5 bases). The CDR3 contains 15 residues. V shed 8 bases and J shed 1 base, with 20 bases lying between them. Germline V gene data show CDR1 as GTSNPN and CDR2 as SVGIG (reference sequence). The CDR3 nucleotides are TGTGCCCTGTACACCAGAATGAGGGGGAACACTGAAGCTTTCTTT. Protein product: CALYTRMRGNTEAFF.

The table lists this clone with a few counts. The rearrangement uses TRBV29-1 and TRBJ2-5, with D maybe TRBD2 (5 bases). With 3 bases removed from V and 9 bases from J, the gap between germline ends came to 14 bases. The CDR3 spans 12 residues. Per germline, CDR1 SQVTM and CDR2 ANQGSEA. The CDR3 loop reads CSVDSQRSAQYF. The DNA of the CDR3 is TGCAGCGTTGACTCGCAGCGGAGCGCCCAGTACTTC. The variable domain in full, completed from reference TRBV29-1 and TRBJ2-5, reads SAVISQKPSRDICQRGTSLTIQCQVDSQVTMMFWYRQQPGQSLTLIATANQGSEATYESGFVIDKFPISRPNLTFSTLTVSNMSPEDSSIYLCSVDSQRSAQYFGPGTRLLVL.

This chain uses TRBV11-2 with TRBJ2-7; D call uncertain. V lost 1 base, J lost 0 bases, and 13 bases lay in between. Germline assignment: CDR1 SGHAT and CDR2 FQNNGV. The CDR3 runs 16 residues. The CDR3 reads CASSLAGRRASYEQYF. The CDR3 region has the DNA TGTGCCAGCAGCTTAGCGGGTCGTCGTGCCTCCTACGAGCAGTACTTC.

This chain uses TRBV2 with TRBJ1-1, with D unresolved. Trimming removed 6 bases from V and 4 bases from J, with 12 bases in between. Germline-derived CDR1 and CDR2 are SNHLY and FYNNEI. CDR3 size: 13 residues. This CDR3 reads CASRQESFTEAFF. CDR3 in DNA: TGTGCCAGCAGGCAGGAGAGTTTCACTGAAGCTTTCTTT.

This chain connects TRBV7-7 to TRBJ2-5; 11 bases are shared with TRBD2. CDR3 length equals 14 residues. J was trimmed by 5 bases and V by 8 bases; bases with no gene match: 7. Germline-derived CDR1 and CDR2 are SSHAT and FNYEAQ (reference sequence). The CDR3 here is CASGLAGGRETQYF. The CDR3 region has the DNA TGTGCCAGCGGATTAGCGGGAGGGCGCGAGACCCAGTACTTC.

V gene TRBV19 combines with J gene TRBJ2-2; 8 bases match TRBD2. V shed 4 bases and J 3 bases; nucleotides not matched to a gene: 7. The germline V gene has CDR1 LNHDA and CDR2 SQIVND (reference sequence). The CDR3 is 16 amino acids. The CDR3 DNA reads TGTGCCAGTAGTACGCCGGGACTAGACTACACCGGGGAGCTGTTTTTT. Encoded protein: CASSTPGLDYTGELFF.

There are a few counts of this clone. V and J are TRBV30 and TRBJ1-1; D ambiguous. This CDR3 region has 14 residues. V shed 2 bases and J shed 0 bases, with 10 bases lying between them. Germline V gene lookup returns CDR1 GTSNPN and CDR2 SVGIG (reference sequence). The CDR3, as DNA: TGTGCCTGGAGTAGGGTGGGTCTGAACACTGAAGCTTTCTTT. This codes for CAWSRVGLNTEAFF.

This clone appeared a single time. The chain uses TRBV5-1 and TRBJ2-3; weak D call: TRBD2 (5 bases). The V and J ends lost 0 bases and 7 bases respectively, with 18 bases between them. This CDR3 has 16 amino acids. Germline loops: CDR1 SGHRS, CDR2 YFSETQ. The CDR3 region is CASSLAVELVPHTQYF. The CDR3 DNA follows: TGCGCCAGCAGCTTGGCCGTGGAACTAGTCCCCCATACGCAGTATTTT.

The sample holds a few counts of this clone. The chain joins TRBV13 to TRBJ2-7; the D is unclear. The CDR3 has 13 amino acids. The germline V gene has CDR1 PRHDT and CDR2 FYEKMQ (reference sequence). V was trimmed by 5 bases and J by 0 bases, leaving 8 bases between them. This chain's CDR3 is CASSGKYSYEQYF. CDR3 bases: TGTGCCAGCAGCGGAAAATACTCCTACGAGCAGTACTTC.

V and J are TRBV7-9 and TRBJ1-6; no clear D gene. This CDR3 is built from 13 residues. Trimming stripped 1 base from V and 10 bases from J, with 8 bases between. Germline V lookup: CDR1 SEHNR, CDR2 FQNEAQ (reference sequence). The CDR3 sequence is CASSLGAESPLHF. CDR3 DNA: TGTGCCAGCAGCTTAGGGGCGGAATCACCCCTCCACTTT.

This clone appeared once. The chain recombines TRBV2 with TRBJ2-6; D is unclear. V lost 4 bases, J lost 3 bases, and 7 bases lay in between. The germline V gene has CDR1 SNHLY and CDR2 FYNNEI. This CDR3 is 14 amino acids long. Here the CDR3 reads CASSGVDGANVLTF. The DNA for the CDR3 is TGTGCCAGCAGTGGAGTGGATGGGGCCAACGTCCTGACTTTC. Drawing the rest from reference TRBV2 and TRBJ2-6, the complete variable domain is EPEVTQTPSHQVTQMGQEVILRCVPISNHLYFYWYRQILGQKVEFLVSFYNNEISEKSEIFDDQFSVERPDGSNFTLKIRSTKLEDSAMYFCASSGVDGANVLTFGAGSRLTVL.